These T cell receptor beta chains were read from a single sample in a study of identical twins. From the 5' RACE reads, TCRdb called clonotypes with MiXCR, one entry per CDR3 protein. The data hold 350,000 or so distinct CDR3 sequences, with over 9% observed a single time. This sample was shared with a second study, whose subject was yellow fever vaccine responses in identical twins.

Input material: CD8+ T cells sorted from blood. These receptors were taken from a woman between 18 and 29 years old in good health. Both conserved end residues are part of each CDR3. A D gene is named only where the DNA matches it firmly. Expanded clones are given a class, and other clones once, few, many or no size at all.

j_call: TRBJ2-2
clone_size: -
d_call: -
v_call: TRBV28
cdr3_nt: TGTGCCAGCAGTTTCAGCAGAAACACCGGGGAGCTGTTTTTT
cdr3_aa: CASSFSRNTGELFF

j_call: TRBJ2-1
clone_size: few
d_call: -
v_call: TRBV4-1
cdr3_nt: TGCGCCAGCAGCCAAGATCTAAACTGGGGTGAGCAGTTCTTC
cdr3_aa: CASSQDLNWGEQFF

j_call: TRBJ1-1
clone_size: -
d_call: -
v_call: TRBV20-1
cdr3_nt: TGCAGTGCTAAGGGGCAGGGAAGTTTGGGTGCTTTCTTT
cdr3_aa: CSAKGQGSLGAFF

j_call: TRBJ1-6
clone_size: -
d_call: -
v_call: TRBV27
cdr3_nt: TGTGCCAGCAGTTTCCTTCTTTCACCCCTCCACTTT
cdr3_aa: CASSFLLSPLHF

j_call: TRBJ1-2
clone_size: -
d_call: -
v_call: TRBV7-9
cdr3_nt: TGTGCCAGCAGCTTAGGACCCAGGAACTATGGCTACACCTTC
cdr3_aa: CASSLGPRNYGYTF

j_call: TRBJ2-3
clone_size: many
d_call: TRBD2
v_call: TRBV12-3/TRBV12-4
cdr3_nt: TGTGCCAGCAGTGAAGCGGGAGGACCGTTGGATACGCAGTATTTT
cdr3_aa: CASSEAGGPLDTQYF

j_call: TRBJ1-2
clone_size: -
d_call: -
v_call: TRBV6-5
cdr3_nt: TGTGCCAGCAGTTATCCCTTGGCAGACTATGGCTACACCTTC
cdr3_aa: CASSYPLADYGYTF

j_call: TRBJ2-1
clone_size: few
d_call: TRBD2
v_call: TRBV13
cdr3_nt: TGTGCCAGCAACCCCAGGGATGGGGGGGGTGGTAATGAGCAGTTCTTC
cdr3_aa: CASNPRDGGGGNEQFF

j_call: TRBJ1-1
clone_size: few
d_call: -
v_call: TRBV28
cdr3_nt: TGTGCCAGCAGTTTGGGGTCGTGGGGCACTGAAGCTTTCTTT
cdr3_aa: CASSLGSWGTEAFF

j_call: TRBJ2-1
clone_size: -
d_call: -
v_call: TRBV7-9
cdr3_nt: TGTGCCAGCAGCCGGGGAGTTACCGACGTCTTCGATGAGCAGTTCTTC
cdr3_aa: CASSRGVTDVFDEQFF

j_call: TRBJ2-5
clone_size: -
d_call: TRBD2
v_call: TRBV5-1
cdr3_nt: TGCGCCAGCAGCTTGGAAATAGCGGGACCGCAAGAGACCCAGTACTTC
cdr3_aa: CASSLEIAGPQETQYF

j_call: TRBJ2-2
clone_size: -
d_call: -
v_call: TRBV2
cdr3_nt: TGTGCCAGCAGTGAATTTCTGGTGAACACCGGGGAGCTGTTTTTT
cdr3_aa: CASSEFLVNTGELFF

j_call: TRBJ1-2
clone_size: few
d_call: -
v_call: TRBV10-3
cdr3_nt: TGTGCCATCAGACAAGACGGAAACTATGGCTACACCTTC
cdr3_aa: CAIRQDGNYGYTF

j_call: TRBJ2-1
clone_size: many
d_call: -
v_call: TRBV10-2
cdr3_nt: TGCGCCAGCAGTTCCCCGGGATCCTACAATGAGCAGTTCTTC
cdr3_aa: CASSSPGSYNEQFF

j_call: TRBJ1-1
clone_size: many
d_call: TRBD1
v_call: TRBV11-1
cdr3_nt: TGTGCCAGCAGCTTAGGAGGCACCGGGACAGGGGCGTTTGTGAACACTGAAGCTTTCTTT
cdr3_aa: CASSLGGTGTGAFVNTEAFF

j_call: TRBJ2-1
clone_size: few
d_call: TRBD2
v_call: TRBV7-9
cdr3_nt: TGTGCCAGCAGACCCATAGCGGGGGAGGAATACAATGAGCAGTTCTTC
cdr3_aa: CASRPIAGEEYNEQFF

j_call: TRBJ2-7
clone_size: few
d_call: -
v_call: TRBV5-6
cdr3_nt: TGTGCCAGCGGCCGCCCCATGCTTGAGCAGTACTTC
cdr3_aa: CASGRPMLEQYF

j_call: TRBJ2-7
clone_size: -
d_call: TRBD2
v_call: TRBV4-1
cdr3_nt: TGCGCCAGCAGCTTTAGGAGCGGGAGGTCCTACGAGCAGTACTTC
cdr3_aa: CASSFRSGRSYEQYF

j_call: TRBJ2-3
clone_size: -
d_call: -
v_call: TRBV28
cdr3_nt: TGTGCCAGCATCCCACCCGGGGGCAGGGGAAGTACAGATACGCAGTATTTT
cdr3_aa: CASIPPGGRGSTDTQYF

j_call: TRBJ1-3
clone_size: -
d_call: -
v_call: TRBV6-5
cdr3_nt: TGTGCCAGCAGTTACGACGGAGGAAACACCATATATTTT
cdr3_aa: CASSYDGGNTIYF

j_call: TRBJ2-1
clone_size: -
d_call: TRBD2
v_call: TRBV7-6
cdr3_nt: TGTGCCAGCAGCTTATCTAGCGGGGGAAGCAATGAGCAGTTCTTC
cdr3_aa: CASSLSSGGSNEQFF

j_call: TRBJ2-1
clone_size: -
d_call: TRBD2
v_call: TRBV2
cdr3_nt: TGTGCCAGCGTTGGGGACTACACCTACAATGAGCAGTTCTTC
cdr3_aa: CASVGDYTYNEQFF

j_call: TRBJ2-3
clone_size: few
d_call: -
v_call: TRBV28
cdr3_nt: TGTGCCAGCAGTACTCCCCGGACCGAAGAAGGGACAGATACGCAGTATTTT
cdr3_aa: CASSTPRTEEGTDTQYF

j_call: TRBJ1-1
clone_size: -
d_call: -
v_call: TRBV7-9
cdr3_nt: TGTGCCAGCAGCTTAGGAGGGGCTGGTGAAGCTTTCTTT
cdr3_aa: CASSLGGAGEAFF

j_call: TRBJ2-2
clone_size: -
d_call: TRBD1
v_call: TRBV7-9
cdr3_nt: TGTGCCAGCAGACCTCCTGGGACAGAAATCACCGGGGAGCTGTTTTTT
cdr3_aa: CASRPPGTEITGELFF

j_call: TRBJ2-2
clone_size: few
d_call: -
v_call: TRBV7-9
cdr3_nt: TGTGCCAGCAGACCCCAGGGTGGGGAGCTGTTTTTT
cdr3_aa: CASRPQGGELFF

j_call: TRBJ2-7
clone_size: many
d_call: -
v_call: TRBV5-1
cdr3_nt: TGCGCCAGCAGCTACCGAATGGTCGACGAGCAGTACTTC
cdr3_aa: CASSYRMVDEQYF

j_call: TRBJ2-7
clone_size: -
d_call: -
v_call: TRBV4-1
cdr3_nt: TGCGCCAGCAGCCAAGGGTCCCTGGACGAGCAGTACTTC
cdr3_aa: CASSQGSLDEQYF

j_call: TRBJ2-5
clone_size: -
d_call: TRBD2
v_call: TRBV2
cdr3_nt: TGTGCCCCTAGTGGGTCACTAGCGGGAGTGGAGACCCAGTACTTC
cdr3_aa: CAPSGSLAGVETQYF

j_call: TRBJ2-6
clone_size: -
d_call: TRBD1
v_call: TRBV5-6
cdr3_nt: TGTGCCAGCAGCCGGACAGGCTTCTCTGGGGCCAACGTCCTGACTTTC
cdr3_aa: CASSRTGFSGANVLTF

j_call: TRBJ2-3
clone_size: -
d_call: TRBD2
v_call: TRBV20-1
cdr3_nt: TGCTGTGCTAGACCACCTCGACTAGCGGGAGAGGCAGATACGCAGTATTTT
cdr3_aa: CCARPPRLAGEADTQYF

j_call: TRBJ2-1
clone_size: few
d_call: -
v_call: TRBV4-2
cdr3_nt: TGTGCCAGCAGCCAAGATAGGACGGGAGCTTGGAATGTTGAGCAGTTCTTC
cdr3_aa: CASSQDRTGAWNVEQFF

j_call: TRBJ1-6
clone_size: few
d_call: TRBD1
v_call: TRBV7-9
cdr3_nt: TGTGCCAGCGGCTCGGGACAGGGAGATTCACCCCTCCACTTT
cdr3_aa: CASGSGQGDSPLHF

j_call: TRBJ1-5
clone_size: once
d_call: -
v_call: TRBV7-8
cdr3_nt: TGTGCCAGCAGCTCGGAGGGTTGGAATCAGCCCCAGCATTTT
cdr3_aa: CASSSEGWNQPQHF

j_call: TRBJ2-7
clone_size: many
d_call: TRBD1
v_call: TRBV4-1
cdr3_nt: TGCGCCAGCAGCCAGCCACACAGGGGCTACGAGCAGTACTTC
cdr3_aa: CASSQPHRGYEQYF

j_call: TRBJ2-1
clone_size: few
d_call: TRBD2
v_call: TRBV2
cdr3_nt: TGTGCCAGCAGGCTAGCGGGCGGGGACAACAATGAGCAGTTCTTC
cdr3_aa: CASRLAGGDNNEQFF